The sequence of this T cell receptor (beta chain) was determined in a study of T cells in Graves' hyperthyroidism and ophthalmopathy. The CDR3 covers 16 residues. V was pared by 8 bases and J by 11 bases, with 21 bases of the junction left unmatched. Amplified regions were TCR beta CDR3 sequences from RNA transcripts. With the HTBI primer set, the TCR CDR3 went through a first round of RT-PCR. TCRdb re-called the multiplex PCR reads with MiXCR, one entry per CDR3 protein. This sample carries 500,000 to 600,000 distinct CDR3 sequences, roughly 46% of them seen once, and the ten largest clones take around 20%. In the case of this clonotype: A much larger clone sits a single nucleotide away, making a read error possible.

The clonotype originates from an adult woman with Graves' disease, either hyperthyroidism or ophthalmopathy (not recorded which). The chain links TRBV12-3 or TRBV12-4 to TRBJ1-5, with 7 bases fitting TRBD1. The specimen sequenced was peripheral blood or thyroid tissue (not recorded which). CDR3 sequence (DNA): TGTGCCAGCGCCACAAACCGGGACAGTGGGTTATGGGCCCAGCATTTT. This gives the protein CASATNRDSGLWAQHF.